This T cell receptor (beta chain) was observed in a study of blood T cell repertoires in COVID-19. Original analysis: From reference gene primer amplification, estimates of nucleated cell counts were derived. Only in-frame clones appear in the TCRdb table, and some are missing; sequencing was by immunoSEQ multiplex PCR. V and J calls and clone size come straight from that table; D and trimming were deduced from the DNA. The sample yields under 300,000 clones, nearly 90% seen once. Germline lookup yields CDR1 SGDLS and CDR2 YYNGEE. The CDR3 totals 16 residues. V dropped 4 bases and J dropped 2; count of bases not matched to a gene: 6. Recruits, aged about 18 to 100 years, lived in under 25 US areas.

Sequenced sample: PBMCs or T cells enriched from blood (not recorded which). The TCR was taken from a woman aged 55-70 years who had recovered from COVID-19. The J gene is TRBJ2-3, the V gene TRBV9; 11 nucleotides line up with TRBD2. DNA for the CDR3: TGTGCCAGCAGCCCCGGACTAGCGGGTCCCACAGATACGCAGTATTTT. Amino acids: CASSPGLAGPTDTQYF.